The 9 T cell receptor beta chains below all came from one sample that was sequenced in a study of shared clonotypes between healthy human individuals. Using immunoSEQ multiplex PCR, the repertoire was profiled, and TCRdb retains in-frame clones only, with some absent. The sample has about 2.3 million clones, about 90% seen once. The specimen sequenced was naive CD4+ T cells from PBMCs. Subset of the sample: CD45RA+ positively selected. Source of these receptors: a man younger than 35 in good health. Some clones in this sample may be carry-over from other donors' samples.

The chain carries TRBV6-5 and TRBJ2-2, with D possibly matching TRBD2 (6 bases). The germline V and J ends were trimmed by 2 bases and 3 bases, with 7 bases remaining between them. The CDR3 contains 14 residues. Germline V gives CDR1 MNHEY, CDR2 SVGAGI. CDR3 DNA: TGTGCCAGCAGTTACGGGACTGACACCGGGGAGCTGTTTTTT. Residues: CASSYGTDTGELFF.

This clone appeared once. This chain links TRBV10-3 with TRBJ2-7, with 10 bases fitting TRBD1. There are 15 residues in the CDR3. Germline lookup yields CDR1 ENHRY and CDR2 SYGVKD. With V trimmed by 4 bases and J by 1 base, 4 bases remained unmatched. The CDR3 is CAISVRDRGSYEQYF. CDR3 nucleotides: TGTGCCATCAGTGTAAGGGACAGGGGTTCCTACGAGCAGTACTTC.

Concerning this clone: Germline and junction disagree at one end, which may indicate a read error. The rearrangement joins TRBV15 to TRBJ2-7; D possibly uses TRBD1 or TRBD2 (5 bases each). This CDR3 region has 13 residues. Germline assignment: CDR1 LNHNV and CDR2 YYDKDF (reference sequence). The CDR3 DNA reads as TGTGCCACCAGCCCCACGGTCCGGGACCAAAAAGGCTTC. Translation gives CATSPTVRDQKGF.

J is TRBJ2-1 and V is TRBV6-1; possibly TRBD1 for D (6 bases). Trimming stripped 6 bases from V and 4 bases from J, with 16 bases between. The CDR3 consists of 15 residues. Per the germline V gene, CDR1 is MNHNS and CDR2 is SASEGT. Written as DNA, the CDR3 is TGTGCCAGCAGAAACAGGGTCATCAAGTACAATGAGCAGTTCTTC. It specifies CASRNRVIKYNEQFF.

The V call is TRBV11-2, the J call TRBJ1-4; weak D call: TRBD1 (6 bases). V was shortened by 2 bases and J by 7 bases, with 8 bases between the two germline ends. The CDR3 loop spans 13 amino acids. Germline CDR1 and CDR2: SGHAT and FQNNGV. The CDR3 region has the DNA TGTGCCAGCAGCTTATCAGGGGCTGAAAAACTGTTTTTT. Its protein is CASSLSGAEKLFF. The complete variable domain, with remaining parts taken from reference TRBV11-2 and TRBJ1-4, reads EAGVAQSPRYKIIEKRQSVAFWCNPISGHATLYWYQQILGQGPKLLIQFQNNGVVDDSQLPKDRFSAERLKGVDSTLKIQPAKLEDSAVYLCASSLSGAEKLFFGSGTQLSVL.

The chain uses TRBV4-1 and TRBJ1-3, with D maybe TRBD1 (6 bases). The CDR3 runs 16 residues. Germline CDR1 MGHRA, CDR2 YSYEKL. The V and J ends lost 0 bases and 3 bases respectively, with 12 bases between them. CDR3 residues: CASSQDRGARGNTIYF. CDR3 DNA: TGCGCCAGCAGCCAAGATCGGGGGGCGCGTGGAAACACCATATATTTT.

The chain couples TRBV5-1 to TRBJ2-1; TRBD2 aligns across 9 bases. CDR1 is SGHRS, CDR2 YFSETQ, per germline. CDR3 length equals 20 residues. The V gene end was trimmed by 0 bases and the J gene end by 0 bases; junction bases not matched to a gene: 13. CDR3 DNA sequence: TGCGCCAGCAGCTTGGTGGGTAGCGGGAGCTACGTAAGCTCCTACAATGAGCAGTTCTTC. Its translation is CASSLVGSGSYVSSYNEQFF.

V usage is TRBV28 and J usage is TRBJ1-2; D remains unclear. Germline loops: CDR1 MDHEN, CDR2 SYDVKM. CDR3 length: 13 residues. Trimming took 6 bases from V and 6 from J, leaving 14 bases between them. The DNA of the CDR3 is TGTGCCAGCAGCCCCGGACGGAGCGATGGCTACACCTTC. Its protein is CASSPGRSDGYTF.

CDR3 region: CASSQATSGRYEQYF. Here the CDR3 DNA reads TGCGCCAGCAGCCAAGCCACTAGCGGGAGGTACGAGCAGTACTTC. The chain combines TRBV4-3 with TRBJ2-7; 12 bases align to TRBD2. Germline V gene lookup returns CDR1 LGHNA and CDR2 YSLEER. The CDR3 covers 15 residues. With V trimmed by 1 base and J by 4 bases, 2 bases remained unmatched.